A single T cell receptor (beta chain) is shown here with its context. The entry originates in a study of cytomegalovirus exposure and HLA in healthy donors. This CDR3 is built from 12 residues. V shed 1 base and J shed 12 bases, with 11 bases lying between them. Germline V lookup: CDR1 SEHNR, CDR2 FQNEAQ (reference sequence). The PCR employed 60 Vbeta primers together with 13 Jbeta primers. The repertoire was sequenced with immunoSEQ multiplex PCR; TCRdb's copy has only in-frame clones and lacks some. The sample lists some 150,000 clones, 80% to 90% seen once, with around 6.7% in the top ten. Input material: PBMCs. The chain links TRBV7-9 to TRBJ2-3, with D unresolved. This receptor was obtained from a woman aged 25 to 45 in good health and CMV-seropositive. Here the CDR3 reads CASSLVVFPQYF. CDR3 sequence (DNA): TGTGCCAGCAGCTTAGTCGTCTTCCCTCAGTATTTT. The full variable domain, rest sourced from reference TRBV7-9 and TRBJ2-3, is DTGVSQNPRHKITKRGQNVTFRCDPISEHNRLYWYRQTLGQGPEFLTYFQNEAQLEKSRLLSDRFSAERPKGSFSTLEIQRTEQGDSAMYLCASSLVVFPQYFGPGTRLTVL.